One and the same sample provided the 12 T cell receptor beta chains below, sequenced in a study of blood T cell repertoires in COVID-19 (dated by TCRdb to about 2020). Libraries were constructed by the immunoSEQ multiplex PCR assay. The table comes from immuneACCESS by way of TCRdb, which keeps in-frame sequences with V and J called. Part of the clones is missing from these tables; in studies checked, under half for an unresolved V gene and the rest for unknown reasons. Across this sample there are roughly 250,000 clones, with 70% to 90% seen only once. Roughly 4% of the sample belongs to the ten largest clones. Sequenced: PBMCs or T cells enriched from blood (not recorded which). These receptors were collected from a young woman who had recovered from COVID-19.

The chain carries TRBV3-1 (or the pseudogene TRBV3-2) and TRBJ2-7, with TRBD2 as a possible D gene (6 bases). CDR3 length: 11 amino acids. V lost 5 bases to trimming and J lost 7 bases, with 9 bases between them. Germline V gives CDR1 LGHDT, CDR2 YNNKEL (reference sequence). The CDR3 DNA is TGTGCCAGCAGCTTCGGGGGTGAGCAGTACTTC. Amino acid sequence: CASSFGGEQYF.

This clone has only a few counts. The chain couples TRBV11-2 to TRBJ2-2, with 10 bases aligning to TRBD1. The CDR3 spans 15 residues. After removal of 3 bases from V and 5 bases from J, the junction contained 3 bases not matched to a gene. Germline V CDR1 and CDR2: SGHAT, FQNNGV. CDR3 bases: TGTGCCAGCAGCTTCGGGACAGGGGAGACCGGGGAGCTGTTTTTT. It codes for CASSFGTGETGELFF.

This rearrangement joins TRBV5-1 to TRBJ2-7; 10 positions agree with TRBD2. V was pared by 4 bases and J by 3 bases, with 7 bases of the junction left unmatched. Germline CDR1 SGHRS, CDR2 YFSETQ. The CDR3 is made up of 15 amino acids. Here the CDR3 reads CASSPGLAVLYEQYF. The CDR3 DNA sequence: TGCGCCAGCAGCCCCGGACTAGCGGTGCTCTACGAGCAGTACTTC.

V and J are TRBV7-6 and TRBJ1-2, with D perhaps matching TRBD1 (6 bases). Germline assignment: CDR1 SGHVS and CDR2 FNYEAQ. Trimming took off 1 base at V and 7 bases at J, with 19 bases between the two ends. The CDR3 extends over 16 amino acids. DNA for the CDR3: TGTGCCAGCAGCTTAGAGTCAGGGGCAGGGGCGAGTGGCTACACCTTC. It codes for CASSLESGAGASGYTF.

V is TRBV4-2 and J is TRBJ1-6, with 9 bases matching TRBD1. This CDR3 spans 14 amino acids. Germline V lookup: CDR1 LGHNA, CDR2 YNFKEQ. Trimming at V came to 8 bases and at J to 7 bases, leaving 6 bases not matched to a gene. CDR3 amino acids: CASGRDRVNSPLHF. CDR3 DNA sequence: TGTGCCAGCGGCCGGGACAGGGTGAATTCACCCCTCCACTTT.

The DNA of the CDR3 is TGTGCCAGCAGTTTAACAGGACAGGGTGGCGCAATGACCTATGGCTACACCTTC. This translates into CASSLTGQGGAMTYGYTF. The rearrangement links TRBV27 to TRBJ1-2; TRBD1 aligns across 8 bases. The V gene's germline CDR1 is MNHEY and CDR2 SMNVEV (reference sequence). The CDR3 runs 18 residues. The V gene end was trimmed by 2 bases and the J gene end by 4 bases; junction bases not matched to a gene: 15.

This chain links TRBV20-1 with TRBJ1-2; the D is unclear. CDR3 length: 10 residues. Germline CDR1 and CDR2: DFQATT and SNEGSKA (reference sequence). V lost 6 bases, J lost 8 bases, and 10 bases lay in between. In nucleotides, the CDR3 is TGCAGTGCCCAGGCGTACGGCTACACCTTC. Amino acid sequence: CSAQAYGYTF.

This sequence joins TRBV19 and TRBJ2-3; D may be TRBD1 (6 bases). There are 15 residues in the CDR3. V was cut by 5 bases and J by 2 bases, with 14 bases left in between. Germline V gene lookup returns CDR1 LNHDA and CDR2 SQIVND (reference sequence). DNA for the CDR3: TGTGCCAGTAGTGGGAAGGCAGGGGCCACAGATACGCAGTATTTT. Protein: CASSGKAGATDTQYF.

The chain employs TRBV5-1 and TRBJ1-4; 9 bases match TRBD1. Germline V lookup: CDR1 SGHRS, CDR2 YFSETQ. V was clipped by 4 bases and J by 7 bases; unmatched bases: 2. CDR3 length equals 13 residues. CDR3 sequence (DNA): TGCGCCAGCAGCAGGGGACAGGGTGAAAAACTGTTTTTT. Translated, it gives CASSRGQGEKLFF.

This clone was seen a handful of times. The gene calls are TRBV28 and TRBJ2-3; D is possibly TRBD2 (6 bases). From germline, CDR1 is MDHEN and CDR2 SYDVKM. The CDR3 has 15 amino acids. V lost 7 bases and J lost 0, with 14 bases in between. Here the CDR3 reads CASNLREISTDTQYF. The DNA of the CDR3 is TGTGCCAGCAACCTACGGGAGATAAGCACAGATACGCAGTATTTT.

The chain joins TRBV7-8 to TRBJ1-1; D call uncertain. Trimming shortened V by 1 base and J by 0 bases, and 6 bases separated the two germline ends. The germline V gene encodes CDR1 SGHVS and CDR2 FQNEAQ. The CDR3 spans 14 residues. CDR3 bases: TGTGCCAGCAGCTTAGTTGCGCTGAACACTGAAGCTTTCTTT. This encodes CASSLVALNTEAFF.

On this clone itself: The junction shows a germline mismatch at one end, possibly a read error. The gene calls are TRBV6-2 or TRBV6-3 and TRBJ1-5; D not certain. Germline V gives CDR1 MNHEY, CDR2 SVGEGT. This CDR3 is built from 14 residues. The CDR3 coding sequence is TGTGCCAGCAGTCAGGCCAAGTCTAATCGGCCCCAGCATTTT. This codes for CASSQAKSNRPQHF.